This T cell receptor beta chain derives from a study of Graves' ophthalmopathy and Graves' hyperthyroidism. From germline, CDR1 is MNHNS and CDR2 SASEGT. V lost 2 bases and J 4 bases, leaving 20 bases between the germline ends. The CDR3 spans 17 residues. Scientists amplified the TCR beta CDR3 regions from RNA transcripts. Investigators did first-round RT-PCR with HTBI primers, then second-round multiplex PCR. TCRdb passed the multiplex PCR reads through MiXCR, listing each CDR3 protein once. The data contain about 480,000 distinct CDR3 sequences, approximately 14% of them singletons. The source of the PBMCs was over 8.5 ml of fresh peripheral blood.

This receptor was taken from a woman between 25 and 40 years old with Graves' ophthalmopathy. The gene calls are TRBV6-1 and TRBJ1-1, with D possibly matching TRBD1 (5 bases). Sequenced material: blood. In DNA form, the CDR3 reads TGTGCCAGCAGTGAATCCAGGTGGGGCTTAATCTTCACTGAAGCTTTCTTT. It encodes CASSESRWGLIFTEAFF.